This T cell receptor beta chain appears in the sequencing data of a study of Ad26.COV2.S vaccination and SARS-CoV-2 variants. On the study more broadly: Donor got 5x10^10 or 1x10^11 viral particles of Ad26.COV2.S. General study results and limits: Vaccinees and placebo recipients showed similar non-spike TCR breadth.

Treatment defined: some 20 received Ad26.COV2.S at low or high dose, single or two shots; several received placebo; per-sample allocation not given. Day 63 after the first injection of vaccine or placebo was the sampling time. Regarding this clone: Its cognate antigen is unknown.

Using immunoSEQ multiplex PCR, the repertoire was profiled, and TCRdb retains in-frame clones only, with some absent. The sample shows 350,000 to 500,000 clones, approximately 92% of them seen only once. Source: peripheral blood, taken in a trial of Ad26.COV2.S vaccine versus placebo. The sequence came from a person between 18 and 60 years old who received the Ad26.COV2.S COVID-19 vaccine or a placebo.

The CDR3 DNA sequence: TGTGCCAGCAGCCAAGTAGGGAGAAGCTCCTACAATGAGCAGTTCTTC. Translation: CASSQVGRSSYNEQFF. The V and J genes are TRBV3-1 (or the pseudogene TRBV3-2) and TRBJ2-1; tentatively, D is TRBD2 (5 bases). CDR1 is LGHDT, CDR2 YNNKEL, per germline (reference sequence). V gave up 1 base and J gave up 0 bases, with 10 bases separating them. The CDR3 has 16 amino acids.